This T cell receptor (beta chain) was obtained from a study of identical twins. The study, taken as a whole, reports: Twins shared beta out-of-frame sequences in excess, but this excess was weaker.

TCRdb redid the calling of the 5' RACE reads with MiXCR, one entry per CDR3 protein. The table lists roughly 690,000 distinct CDR3 sequences, around 6% of them singletons, with under 2% in the top ten. Germline values: CDR1 SGHRS, CDR2 YFSETQ. The CDR3 length is 12 residues. V trimming: 4 bases; J trimming: 6 bases; junction bases outside the gene matches: 3. A word on this clonotype: Its antigen is not identified.

Sequenced input: naive T cells sorted from blood. This receptor was taken from a man younger than 35 in good health. The chain combines TRBV5-1 with TRBJ2-7; TRBD1 matches at 8 bases. In DNA, the CDR3 is TGCGCCAGCAGCATAACAGGGGGCGAGCAGTACTTC. Encoded protein: CASSITGGEQYF.